This TCR beta chain comes out of a study of OX40 agonist ivuxolimab in advanced cancers. The method was immunoSEQ multiplex PCR; TCRdb's version includes in-frame clones alone and lacks a portion of them. Of 68,000 or so clones listed, more than 70% are singletons. The germline CDR1 and CDR2 sequences are SNHLY and FYNNEI. The V and J ends lost 4 bases and 4 bases, in that order; junction bases with no gene match: 1. There are 13 residues in the CDR3. This clonotype was obtained from an adult with an advanced solid tumor such as melanoma, head and neck, liver or kidney cancer. The sample in question was CD4+ or CD8+ T cells sorted from blood, obtained in a trial of the OX40 agonist ivuxolimab. This rearrangement joins TRBV2 to TRBJ2-1; 7 positions match TRBD2. The CDR3 sequence: CASSGEGYNEQFF. The CDR3 coding sequence is TGTGCCAGCAGTGGGGAGGGGTACAATGAGCAGTTCTTC. Filled out from reference TRBV2 and TRBJ2-1, the complete variable domain reads EPEVTQTPSHQVTQMGQEVILRCVPISNHLYFYWYRQILGQKVEFLVSFYNNEISEKSEIFDDQFSVERPDGSNFTLKIRSTKLEDSAMYFCASSGEGYNEQFFGPGTRLTVL.